One TCR beta chain is described in this entry. These data are taken from a study of blood T cell repertoires in COVID-19. The CDR3 length is 14 residues. V shed 8 bases and J shed 1 base, with 12 bases lying between them. The germline V gene has CDR1 KGHSH and CDR2 LQKENI. Sequencing was performed with immunoSEQ multiplex PCR; in TCRdb, only in-frame clones are kept and a portion is missing. The data contain some 250,000 clones, roughly 90% of them seen just once; the ten biggest clones take up 0.7% to 0.85%. Sequencing was performed on peripheral blood. J is TRBJ1-5 and V is TRBV18; maybe TRBD1 (5 bases). The TCR comes from a woman in her twenties or thirties with acute or convalescent COVID-19. This CDR3 is CASTGLKSNQPQHF. Written as DNA, the CDR3 is TGTGCCAGCACGGGACTTAAGAGCAATCAGCCCCAGCATTTT.